This TCR beta chain was sequenced in a study of response to subunit inactivated influenza vaccine. Overall study results and limits: With each seasonal influenza vaccination, the authors suggested, few new T cells are recruited.

This clonotype was seen a few times. Its antigen is undetermined. Germline CDR1 reads LGHNA; CDR2 reads YSLEER. Trimming cost V 2 bases and J 2 bases, with 4 bases left between them. The CDR3 is 13 residues long. TCRdb ran MiXCR on the RT-PCR reads and lists one entry per CDR3 protein. The sample carries 150,000 or so distinct CDR3 sequences, 9.5% to 13% recorded once. The material was non-naive T cells sorted from PBMCs, obtained roughly 45 days after vaccination. This chain connects TRBV4-3 to TRBJ1-5, with no clear D. The origin of this receptor is a man in his fifties who received an inactivated influenza vaccine. This chain's CDR3 is CASSQSGNQPQHF. CDR3 nucleotides: TGCGCCAGCAGCCAATCTGGCAATCAGCCCCAGCATTTT.